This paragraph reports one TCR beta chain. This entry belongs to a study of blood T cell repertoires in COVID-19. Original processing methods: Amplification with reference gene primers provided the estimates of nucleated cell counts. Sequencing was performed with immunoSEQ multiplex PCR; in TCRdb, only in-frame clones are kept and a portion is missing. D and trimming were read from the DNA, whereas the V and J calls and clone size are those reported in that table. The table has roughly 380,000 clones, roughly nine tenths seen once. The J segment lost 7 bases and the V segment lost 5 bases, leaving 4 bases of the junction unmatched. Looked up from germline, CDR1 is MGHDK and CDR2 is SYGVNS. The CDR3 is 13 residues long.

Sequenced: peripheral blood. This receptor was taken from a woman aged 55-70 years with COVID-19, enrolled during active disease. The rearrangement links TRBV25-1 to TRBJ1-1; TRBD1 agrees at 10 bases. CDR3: CASSLGQGVEAFF. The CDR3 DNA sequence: TGTGCCAGCAGTCTTGGACAGGGGGTTGAAGCTTTCTTT.